A single TCR beta chain is shown here with its context. The data are from a study of cytotoxic CD8 clonotypes in ibrutinib-treated CLL. About the research overall: IGHV unmutated under 18; relapsed/refractory approximately 10; treatment-naive under 16. Collecting the response samples happened after a median roughly 13 months of treatment, with a range of 6 to 36. Productive templates averaged around 250,000 per sample, and productive rearrangements some 96,000.

Deletions cut 5 bases from V and 2 bases from J, with 9 bases between. The CDR3 loop spans 13 amino acids. CDR1 is SNHLY, CDR2 FYNNEI, per germline. Measured with immunoSEQ multiplex PCR; TCRdb has only the in-frame clones, and not every one. The sample shows roughly 250,000 clones, around three quarters of them seen only once. This sample comprised PBMCs, obtained after 24 months of ibrutinib treatment. The TCR sequence derives from a human donor with chronic lymphocytic leukemia. The chain has TRBV2 and TRBJ1-1, with TRBD1 as a possible D gene (5 bases). The CDR3 sequence is CASSSTDNTEAFF. The CDR3 DNA is TGTGCCAGCAGTTCGACAGATAACACTGAAGCTTTCTTT.